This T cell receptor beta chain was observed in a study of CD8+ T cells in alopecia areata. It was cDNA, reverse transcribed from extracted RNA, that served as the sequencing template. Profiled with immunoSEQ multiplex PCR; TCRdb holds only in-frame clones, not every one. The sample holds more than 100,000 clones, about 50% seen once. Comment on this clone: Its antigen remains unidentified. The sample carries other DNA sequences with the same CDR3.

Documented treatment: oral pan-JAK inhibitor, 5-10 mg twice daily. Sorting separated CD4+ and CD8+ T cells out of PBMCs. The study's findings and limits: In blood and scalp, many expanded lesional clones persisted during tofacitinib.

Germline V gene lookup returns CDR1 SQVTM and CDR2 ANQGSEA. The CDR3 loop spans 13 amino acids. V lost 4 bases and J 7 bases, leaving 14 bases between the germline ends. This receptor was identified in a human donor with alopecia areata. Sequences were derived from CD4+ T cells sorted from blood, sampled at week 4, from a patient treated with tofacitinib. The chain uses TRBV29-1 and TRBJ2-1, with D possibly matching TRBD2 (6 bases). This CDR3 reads CSVGGLARNEQFF. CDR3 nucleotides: TGCAGCGTTGGTGGTCTAGCGAGAAATGAGCAGTTCTTC.